The 6 T cell receptor beta chains below all came from one sample that was sequenced in a study of T cell responses to AZD1222 COVID-19 vaccine. Repertoires were generated with immunoSEQ multiplex PCR, while TCRdb's copy carries only in-frame clones and drops some. The sample gives 85,000 to 100,000 clones, approximately 91% of which show up once; about 9% is in the top ten. The material was peripheral blood, obtained 28 days after the second AZD1222 dose. The origin of the receptors is an adult who received the AZD1222 COVID-19 vaccine.

This clone has just one count. The chain couples TRBV5-1 to TRBJ2-3; 10 bases are shared with TRBD2. CDR1 SGHRS and CDR2 YFSETQ come from the germline V gene. The trim removed 0 bases at V and 4 bases at J, leaving 5 bases unmatched. The CDR3 sequence is 16 residues long. In DNA form, the CDR3 reads TGCGCCAGCAGCTTGGGGCTAGCGGGAGAGGCAGATACGCAGTATTTT. Protein: CASSLGLAGEADTQYF. The complete variable domain, with remaining parts taken from reference TRBV5-1 and TRBJ2-3, reads KAGVTQTPRYLIKTRGQQVTLSCSPISGHRSVSWYQQTPGQGLQFLFEYFSETQRNKGNFPGRFSGRQFSNSRSEMNVSTLELGDSALYLCASSLGLAGEADTQYFGPGTRLTVL.

About this clone itself: A read error may account for a junction end that differs from germline. This chain connects TRBV6-5 to TRBJ1-6, with 7 bases that match TRBD1. The CDR3 has 15 residues. In germline, CDR1 is MNHEY, CDR2 SVGAGI. The CDR3 bases are TGTGCCAGCAGCTGGGACAGATCCTCTAATTCACCCCTCCACTTT. This translates into CASSWDRSSNSPLHF.

The chain employs TRBV7-9 and TRBJ1-1; TRBD1 might be the D (6 bases). V shed 1 base and J shed 1 base, with 10 bases lying between them. The CDR3 runs 15 residues. Per the germline V gene, CDR1 is SEHNR and CDR2 is FQNEAQ (reference sequence). The CDR3 sequence: CASSLEGTKNTEAFF. CDR3 in DNA: TGTGCCAGCAGCTTAGAAGGGACAAAGAACACTGAAGCTTTCTTT.

This sequence joins TRBV5-4 and TRBJ2-3; D unresolved. Germline V gene data show CDR1 as SGHNT and CDR2 as YYREEE (reference sequence). The CDR3 is 15 amino acids. Between the trimmed V and J ends, which lost 0 bases and 4 bases, there was a span of 12 bases. The CDR3 DNA reads TGTGCCAGCAGCTTGGCGAAAGGCTATGCAGATACGCAGTATTTT. It codes for CASSLAKGYADTQYF. Based on the CDR3 plus reference TRBV5-4 and TRBJ2-3, the full variable domain is ETGVTQSPTHLIKTRGQQVTLRCSSQSGHNTVSWYQQALGQGPQFIFQYYREEENGRGNFPPRFSGLQFPNYSSELNVNALELDDSALYLCASSLAKGYADTQYFGPGTRLTVL.

The chain uses TRBV5-6 and TRBJ1-3; 7 positions match TRBD1. There are 15 residues in the CDR3. Germline V gene data show CDR1 as SGHDT and CDR2 as YYEEEE. Germline trimming cut 4 bases from V and 2 bases from J; bases unmatched to any gene: 6. CDR3 residues: CASSRTGVAGNTIYF. CDR3 nucleotide sequence: TGTGCCAGCAGCCGCACAGGGGTTGCTGGAAACACCATATATTTT.

V is TRBV14 and J is TRBJ1-3; D not certain. Trimming removed 1 base at V and 0 bases at J, with 13 bases between. This CDR3 region has 17 residues. Germline V gene sequence: CDR1 SGHDN, CDR2 FVKESK. This CDR3 reads CASSQGNSHFSGNTIYF. The CDR3 DNA is TGTGCCAGCAGCCAAGGAAACAGCCACTTCTCTGGAAACACCATATATTTT. The whole variable domain, remainder taken from reference TRBV14 and TRBJ1-3, is EAGVTQFPSHSVIEKGQTVTLRCDPISGHDNLYWYRRVMGKEIKFLLHFVKESKQDESGMPNNRFLAERTGGTYSTLKVQPAELEDSGVYFCASSQGNSHFSGNTIYFGEGSWLTVV.